This T cell receptor beta chain was sequenced for a study of blood T cell repertoires in COVID-19. The data were produced by immunoSEQ multiplex PCR, yet TCRdb's version contains in-frame clones alone and is incomplete. The table has 400,000 or so clones, 85% to 90% seen once; the top ten hold 3%. Trimming shortened V by 2 bases and J by 0 bases, and 17 bases separated the two germline ends. CDR1 MDHEN and CDR2 SYDVKM come from the germline V gene. The CDR3 has 18 residues. The sequencing input was peripheral blood. The receptor was isolated from a human donor in a cohort sampled during active COVID-19. This chain links TRBV28 with TRBJ2-4, with D hard to call. The CDR3 sequence is CASSLTLRRVVAKNIQYF. Written as DNA, the CDR3 is TGTGCCAGCAGTTTAACCCTAAGACGGGTTGTAGCCAAAAACATTCAGTACTTC.